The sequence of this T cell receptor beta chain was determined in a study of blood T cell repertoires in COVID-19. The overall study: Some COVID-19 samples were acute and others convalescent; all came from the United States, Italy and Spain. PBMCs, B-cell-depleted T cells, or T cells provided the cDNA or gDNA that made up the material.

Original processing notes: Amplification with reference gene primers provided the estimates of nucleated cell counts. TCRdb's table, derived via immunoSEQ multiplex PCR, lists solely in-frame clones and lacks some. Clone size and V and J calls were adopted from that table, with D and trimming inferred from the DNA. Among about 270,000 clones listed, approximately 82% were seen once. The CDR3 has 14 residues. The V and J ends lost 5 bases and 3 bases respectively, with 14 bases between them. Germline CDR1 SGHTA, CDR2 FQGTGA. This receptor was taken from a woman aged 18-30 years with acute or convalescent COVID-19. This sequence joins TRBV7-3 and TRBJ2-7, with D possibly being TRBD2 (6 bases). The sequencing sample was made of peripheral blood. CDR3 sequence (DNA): TGTGCCAGCAGCCACGGGACTGGGGACTACGAGCAGTACTTC. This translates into CASSHGTGDYEQYF. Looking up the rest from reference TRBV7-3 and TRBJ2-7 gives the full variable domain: GAGVSQTPSNKVTEKGKYVELRCDPISGHTALYWYRQSLGQGPEFLIYFQGTGAADDSGLPNDRFFAVRPEGSVSTLKIQRTERGDSAVYLCASSHGTGDYEQYFGPGTRLTVT.